The clone carrying this T cell receptor (beta chain) occurred many times. The antigen remains undetermined. The sample comes from a study of T-cell memory formation after mild COVID-19. Background on the study: TCR clustering was largely donor specific.

Study observations and caveats: The CD4+ clones that contracted clustered mainly within CM and EM, and the CD8+ clones concentrated in EMRA.

CDR1 and CDR2 (germline): DFQATT, SNEGSKA (reference sequence). The CDR3 totals 15 residues. V lost 3 bases, J lost 4 bases, and 9 bases stayed unmatched. Each CDR3 protein gets one entry after TCRdb re-called the 5' RACE reads with MiXCR. The sample yields around 34,000 distinct CDR3 sequences, 7% to 9.5% seen once. The sequenced material came from PBMCs or a T cell subset sorted from them (not recorded which). The chain recombines TRBV20-1 with TRBJ1-5; 7 nucleotides agree with TRBD1. The receptor's source is a man aged 18 to 30 who had mild COVID-19 (a few samples of this study predate the infection). Cell type and time point are not known. The CDR3 is CSASSATGWNQPQHF. DNA of the CDR3: TGCAGTGCTAGTTCGGCGACAGGGTGGAATCAGCCCCAGCATTTT.